Listed here are 2 T cell receptor beta chains from one sample, sequenced in a study of blood T cells in healthy people across ages. Combining a sample-barcoded 5' primer with a J-beta primer mix, a second PCR ran for roughly 7 to 11 cycles. Each CDR3 protein is one row after TCRdb ran MiXCR on the 5' RACE reads. The table shows some 900,000 distinct CDR3 sequences, with 29% occurring only once. The sample comprised blood. Receptor source: a woman aged 80 or over in good health.

The chain joins TRBV12-3 or TRBV12-4 to TRBJ2-2, with a possible D match to TRBD2 (6 bases). The V end lost 7 bases, the J end lost 6 bases, and 12 bases lay between the germline ends. There are 13 residues in the CDR3. CDR3 sequence: CASTPGEAGELFF. The CDR3 DNA sequence: TGTGCCAGCACCCCCGGGGAGGCCGGGGAGCTGTTTTTT.

In its sample, this clonotype was seen many times. The chain recombines TRBV6-6 with TRBJ1-2; TRBD1 matches at 7 bases. V was clipped by 2 bases and J by 2 bases; unmatched bases: 2. This CDR3 is built from 14 residues. Germline V gene sequence: CDR1 MNHNY, CDR2 SVGAGI (reference sequence). The CDR3 here is CASSYLDRNYGYTF. CDR3 DNA sequence: TGTGCCAGCAGTTACCTGGACAGGAACTATGGCTACACCTTC.